These T cell receptor beta chains were read from a single sample in a study of control samples from healthy donors and cancer patients. Here immunoSEQ multiplex PCR was the method, and the copy in TCRdb shows in-frame clones only, minus some. This sample yields more than 100,000 clones, of which 89% are seen a single time; around 7.6% belongs to the top ten. Sequencing was performed on PBMCs. Receptors originate from a man aged 50 or older with head and neck cancer. CDR3s include the opening cysteine and the closing phenylalanine or tryptophan. The D gene is left open where the match is weak. Clone size is stated in some rows and not others, as once, few, many or a class when expanded.

len | j_gene | v_gene | abundance | d_gene | CDR3aa
9 | TRBJ2-3 | TRBV24-1 | - | - | CATTDTQYF
14 | TRBJ1-1 | TRBV12-5 | - | - | CASGLSGLYTEAFF
13 | TRBJ2-3 | TRBV27 | - | - | CASTSGQQDTQYF
15 | TRBJ1-2 | TRBV5-1 | - | - | CASSPLASGDYGYTF
14 | TRBJ2-6 | TRBV6-5 | few | - | CASIRGPGANVLTF
15 | TRBJ2-5 | TRBV29-1 | - | - | CSVAALNGYQETQYF
15 | TRBJ2-6 | TRBV11-2 | - | - | CASSYSPSGANVLTF
15 | TRBJ2-7 | TRBV24-1 | - | TRBD1 | CATSDSGTGNDEQYF
15 | TRBJ1-2 | TRBV28 | - | - | CASSLSTGANYGYTF
13 | TRBJ1-5 | TRBV25-1 | - | - | CAPVGYSNQPQHF
15 | TRBJ2-1 | TRBV2 | - | - | CASSGPRSSYNEQFF
15 | TRBJ2-3 | TRBV7-7 | - | TRBD2 | CASSPGREGTDTQYF
13 | TRBJ2-1 | TRBV5-1 | - | - | CASSLGTENEQFF
12 | TRBJ2-7 | TRBV6-5 | - | TRBD1 | CASSQDRGRQYF
13 | TRBJ1-1 | TRBV7-9 | - | - | CASSQDPNTEAFF
12 | TRBJ2-3 | TRBV5-4 | - | TRBD2 | CASSSSGRAAYF
21 | TRBJ2-2 | TRBV18 | - | TRBD2 | CASSPVPSGSRGTKRTGELFF
14 | TRBJ2-2 | TRBV5-1 | - | - | CASTPGEDTGELFF
16 | TRBJ2-3 | TRBV5-8 | - | TRBD2 | CASSLYLAEAADTQYF
16 | TRBJ1-2 | TRBV7-3 | - | TRBD1 | CASSLPGGGRGYGYTF
13 | TRBJ2-7 | TRBV19 | - | - | CASSQGISYEQYF
14 | TRBJ2-7 | TRBV7-8 | - | - | CASSSRLVAYEQYF
13 | TRBJ1-1 | TRBV5-1 | - | TRBD1 | CASSWTGQAEAFF
11 | TRBJ2-5 | TRBV10-2 | - | - | CASLLSGTQYF
14 | TRBJ2-7 | TRBV3-1/TRBV3-2 | - | - | CASSQGGGTYEQYF
13 | TRBJ1-1 | TRBV5-5 | - | TRBD1 | CASTGTGAVGAFF
15 | TRBJ2-1 | TRBV7-6 | - | - | CASSSDSGSYNEQFF
15 | TRBJ2-5 | TRBV18 | - | - | CASSPRSMGEETQYF
13 | TRBJ1-1 | TRBV2 | - | - | CATLTQRNTEAFF
13 | TRBJ1-2 | TRBV4-1 | once | - | CASSQGPIGGYTF
15 | TRBJ2-7 | TRBV19 | - | TRBD1 | CASSPFRDSSYEQYF
14 | TRBJ2-7 | TRBV7-3 | - | - | CASSLLGSGYEQYF
16 | TRBJ2-2 | TRBV4-2 | - | - | CASSEEGVGGGGELFF
13 | TRBJ1-1 | TRBV19 | - | - | CASSITGYTEAFF
15 | TRBJ1-2 | TRBV24-1 | - | - | CATSPANEANYGYTF